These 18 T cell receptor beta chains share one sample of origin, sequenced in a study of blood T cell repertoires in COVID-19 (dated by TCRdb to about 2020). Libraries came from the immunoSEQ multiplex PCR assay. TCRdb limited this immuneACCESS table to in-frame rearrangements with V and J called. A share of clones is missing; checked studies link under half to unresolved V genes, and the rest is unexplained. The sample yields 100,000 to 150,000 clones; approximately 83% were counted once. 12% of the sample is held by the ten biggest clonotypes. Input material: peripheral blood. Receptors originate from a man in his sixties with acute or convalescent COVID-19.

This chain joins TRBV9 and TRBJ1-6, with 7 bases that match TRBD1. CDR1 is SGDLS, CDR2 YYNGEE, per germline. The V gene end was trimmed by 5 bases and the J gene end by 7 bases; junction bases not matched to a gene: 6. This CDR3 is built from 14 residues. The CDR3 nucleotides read TGTGCCAGCAGTGGGGACAGTATCAATTCACCCCTCCACTTT. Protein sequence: CASSGDSINSPLHF.

The CDR3 DNA reads TGTGCCAGCAGTTTCCCTAGCGGAGGGGGGGATACCGGGGAGCTGTTTTTT. It encodes CASSFPSGGGDTGELFF. The chain has TRBV28 and TRBJ2-2; D might be TRBD2 (7 bases). Trimming removed 3 bases from V and 5 bases from J, with 19 bases in between. Per the germline V gene, CDR1 is MDHEN and CDR2 is SYDVKM. This CDR3 has 17 amino acids.

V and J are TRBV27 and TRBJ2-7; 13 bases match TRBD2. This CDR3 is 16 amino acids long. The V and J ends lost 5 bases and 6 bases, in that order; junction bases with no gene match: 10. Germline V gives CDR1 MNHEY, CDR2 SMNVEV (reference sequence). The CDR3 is CASSRLAGGRGIEQYF. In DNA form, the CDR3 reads TGTGCCAGCAGTCGACTAGCGGGAGGAAGGGGGATCGAGCAGTACTTC.

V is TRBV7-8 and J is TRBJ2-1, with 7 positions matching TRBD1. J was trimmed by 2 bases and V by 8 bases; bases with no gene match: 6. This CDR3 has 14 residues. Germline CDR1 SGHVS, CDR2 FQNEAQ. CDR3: CASCRDSAYNEQFF. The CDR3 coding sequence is TGTGCCAGCTGCCGGGACAGTGCCTACAATGAGCAGTTCTTC.

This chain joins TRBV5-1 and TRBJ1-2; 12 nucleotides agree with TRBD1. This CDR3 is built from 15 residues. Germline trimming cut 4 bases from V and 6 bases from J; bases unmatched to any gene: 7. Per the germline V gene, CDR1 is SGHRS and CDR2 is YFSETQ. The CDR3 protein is CASSATGTGGNGYTF. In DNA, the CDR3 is TGCGCCAGCAGCGCTACCGGGACAGGGGGCAATGGCTACACCTTC.

CDR3 sequence: CASSDPGQGSYEQYF. The CDR3 nucleotides are TGTGCCAGCAGTGATCCGGGACAGGGATCCTACGAGCAGTACTTC. J is TRBJ2-7 and V is TRBV6-1, with TRBD1 matching 9 bases. The germline V gene encodes CDR1 MNHNS and CDR2 SASEGT. The CDR3 totals 15 residues. Germline trimming cut 3 bases from V and 1 base from J; bases unmatched to any gene: 4.

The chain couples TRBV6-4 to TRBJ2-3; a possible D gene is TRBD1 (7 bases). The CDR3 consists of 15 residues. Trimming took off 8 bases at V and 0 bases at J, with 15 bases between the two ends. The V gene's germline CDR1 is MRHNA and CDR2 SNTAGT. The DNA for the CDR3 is TGTGCCAGCTCCAGGGGGGTATACAGCACAGATACGCAGTATTTT. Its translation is CASSRGVYSTDTQYF.

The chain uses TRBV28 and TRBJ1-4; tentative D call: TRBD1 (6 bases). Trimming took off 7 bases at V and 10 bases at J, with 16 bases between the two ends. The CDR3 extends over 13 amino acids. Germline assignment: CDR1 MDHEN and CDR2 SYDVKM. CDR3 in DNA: TGTGCCAGCATGGGGGGGCGAGGGCGAAAACTGTTTTTT. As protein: CASMGGRGRKLFF.

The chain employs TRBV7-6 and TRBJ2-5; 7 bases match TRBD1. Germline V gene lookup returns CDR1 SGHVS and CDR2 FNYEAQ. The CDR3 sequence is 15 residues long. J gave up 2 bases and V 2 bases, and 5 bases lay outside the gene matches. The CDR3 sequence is CASSLWTGQQETQYF. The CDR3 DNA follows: TGTGCCAGCAGCTTATGGACAGGTCAACAAGAGACCCAGTACTTC.

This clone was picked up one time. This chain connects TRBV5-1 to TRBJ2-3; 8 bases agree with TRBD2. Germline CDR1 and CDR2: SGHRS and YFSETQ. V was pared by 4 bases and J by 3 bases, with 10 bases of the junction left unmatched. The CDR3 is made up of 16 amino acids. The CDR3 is CASSPLLGLATDTQYF. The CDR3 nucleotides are TGCGCCAGCAGCCCCCTTCTCGGACTAGCAACAGATACGCAGTATTTT. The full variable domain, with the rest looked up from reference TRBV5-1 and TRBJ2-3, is KAGVTQTPRYLIKTRGQQVTLSCSPISGHRSVSWYQQTPGQGLQFLFEYFSETQRNKGNFPGRFSGRQFSNSRSEMNVSTLELGDSALYLCASSPLLGLATDTQYFGPGTRLTVL.

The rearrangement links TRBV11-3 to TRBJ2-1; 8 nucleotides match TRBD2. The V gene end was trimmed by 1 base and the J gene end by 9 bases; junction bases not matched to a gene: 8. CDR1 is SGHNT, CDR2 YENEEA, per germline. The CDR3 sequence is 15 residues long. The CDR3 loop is CASSLGSGTGGEQFF. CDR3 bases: TGTGCCAGCAGCTTAGGTAGCGGGACCGGGGGTGAGCAGTTCTTC.

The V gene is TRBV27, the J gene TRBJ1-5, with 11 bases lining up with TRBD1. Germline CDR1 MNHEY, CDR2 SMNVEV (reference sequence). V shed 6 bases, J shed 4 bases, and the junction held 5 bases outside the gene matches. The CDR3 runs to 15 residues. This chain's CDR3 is CASRIGQGANQPQHF. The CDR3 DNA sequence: TGTGCCAGCAGAATCGGACAGGGGGCTAATCAGCCCCAGCATTTT.

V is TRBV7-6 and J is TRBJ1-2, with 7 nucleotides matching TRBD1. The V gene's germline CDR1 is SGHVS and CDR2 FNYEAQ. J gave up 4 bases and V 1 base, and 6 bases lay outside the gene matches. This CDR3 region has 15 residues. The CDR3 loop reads CASSLVEGGGYGYTF. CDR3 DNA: TGTGCCAGCAGCTTAGTAGAAGGGGGCGGCTATGGCTACACCTTC.

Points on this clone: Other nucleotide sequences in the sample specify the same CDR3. The CDR3 nucleotides read TGCGCCAGCAGCAGTCAGGGGAACACTGAAGCTTTCTTT. Translated: CASSSQGNTEAFF. V gene TRBV5-1 combines with J gene TRBJ1-1; a possible D gene is TRBD1 (5 bases). Germline values: CDR1 SGHRS, CDR2 YFSETQ. The CDR3 is 13 amino acids. V lost 4 bases and J lost 1, with 8 bases in between.

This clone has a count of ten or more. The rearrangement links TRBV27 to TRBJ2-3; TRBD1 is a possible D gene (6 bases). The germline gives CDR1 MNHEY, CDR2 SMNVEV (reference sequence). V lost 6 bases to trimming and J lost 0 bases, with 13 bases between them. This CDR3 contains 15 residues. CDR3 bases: TGTGCCAGCAGCCTGGGACATGCGAGCACAGATACGCAGTATTTT. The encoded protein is CASSLGHASTDTQYF.

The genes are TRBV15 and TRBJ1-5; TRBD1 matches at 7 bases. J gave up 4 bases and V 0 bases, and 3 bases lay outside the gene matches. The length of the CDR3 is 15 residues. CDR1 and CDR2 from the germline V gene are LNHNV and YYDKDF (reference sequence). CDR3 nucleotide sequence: TGTGCCACCAGCAGAGACCCGGGACAGAATCAGCCCCAGCATTTT. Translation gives CATSRDPGQNQPQHF.

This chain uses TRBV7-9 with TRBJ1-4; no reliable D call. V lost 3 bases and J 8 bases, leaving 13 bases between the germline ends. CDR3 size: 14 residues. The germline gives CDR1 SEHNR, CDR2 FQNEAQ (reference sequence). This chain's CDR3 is CASSLGSFPEKLFF. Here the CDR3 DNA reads TGTGCCAGCAGCTTGGGCAGCTTCCCGGAAAAACTGTTTTTT.

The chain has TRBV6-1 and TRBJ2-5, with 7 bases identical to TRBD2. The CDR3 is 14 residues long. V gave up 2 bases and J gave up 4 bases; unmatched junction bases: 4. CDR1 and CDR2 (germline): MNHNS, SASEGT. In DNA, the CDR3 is TGTGCCAGCAGTGAATGGGGAGGGAGAGAGACCCAGTACTTC. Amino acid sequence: CASSEWGGRETQYF.